This T cell receptor (beta chain) was documented in a study of identical twins. A single record per CDR3 protein comes from TCRdb applying MiXCR to the 5' RACE reads. The data contain hundreds of thousands of distinct CDR3 sequences, over 8.5% of them seen just once; the ten biggest clones take up 0.8% to 1%. V was cut by 6 bases and J by 2 bases, with 15 bases left in between. The CDR3 totals 15 residues. Germline CDR1 MNHNS, CDR2 SASEGT. These sequences were also reported in another study, on yellow fever vaccine responses in identical twins.

This receptor was taken from a woman between 18 and 30 years old in good health. Specimen: PBMCs. V is TRBV6-1 and J is TRBJ2-3, with D uncertain. The DNA of the CDR3 is TGTGCCAGCAGCCGATCGGCTAGTCACACAGATACGCAGTATTTT. Protein product: CASSRSASHTDTQYF.